The 18 T cell receptor beta chains in this list originate from one sample, sequenced in a study of blood T cell repertoires in COVID-19. The table came from immunoSEQ multiplex PCR; TCRdb's copy has only in-frame clones and leaves some out. Among roughly 110,000 clones, around 81% were seen once, and the ten largest hold less than 11%. Sequences were obtained from peripheral blood. These receptors all stem from a human donor in a cohort sampled during active COVID-19.

This clone was counted between two and nine times. J is TRBJ2-3 and V is TRBV11-3, with 12 bases identical to TRBD2. V was clipped by 1 base and J by 2 bases; unmatched bases: 4. This CDR3 contains 17 residues. Germline CDR1 and CDR2: SGHNT and YENEEA. Written as DNA, the CDR3 is TGTGCCAGCAGCTTAGGAGGACTAGCGGGAACCACAGATACGCAGTATTTT. Amino acid sequence: CASSLGGLAGTTDTQYF.

This chain connects TRBV11-3 to TRBJ2-5; no firm D call. The CDR3 contains 15 residues. V shed 3 bases and J shed 1 base, with 12 bases lying between them. Germline loops: CDR1 SGHNT, CDR2 YENEEA. In nucleotides, the CDR3 is TGTGCCAGCAGCTTGGGTGAGGCCCGCCAAGAGACCCAGTACTTC. As protein: CASSLGEARQETQYF.

The gene calls are TRBV28 and TRBJ2-1; a weak D match, TRBD2 (6 bases). Between the trimmed V and J ends, which lost 7 bases and 6 bases, there was a span of 25 bases. CDR1 and CDR2 (germline): MDHEN, SYDVKM. The CDR3 is 17 amino acids. In nucleotides, the CDR3 is TGTGCCAGCACCACCCTGGGGAGAAGCGGAGGGCTCAATGAGCAGTTCTTC. Protein product: CASTTLGRSGGLNEQFF.

V usage is TRBV9 and J usage is TRBJ1-2, with D hard to call. There are 12 residues in the CDR3. Germline lookup yields CDR1 SGDLS and CDR2 YYNGEE. V lost 0 bases to trimming and J lost 7 bases, with 7 bases between them. CDR3 DNA sequence: TGTGCCAGCAGCGTAGCCCTCGGTGGCTACACCTTC. It translates to CASSVALGGYTF.

This clone was observed a few times. The chain is built from TRBV4-3 and TRBJ2-7; maybe TRBD1 (5 bases). V lost 1 base and J lost 3, with 13 bases in between. The CDR3 covers 15 residues. CDR1 and CDR2 (germline): LGHNA, YSLEER. The CDR3 DNA follows: TGCGCCAGCAGCCAAGTAAGACAGAGCCTCTACGAGCAGTACTTC. Translation gives CASSQVRQSLYEQYF.

The gene calls are TRBV24-1 and TRBJ2-1; maybe TRBD1 (5 bases). The CDR3 runs 15 residues. Trimming took off 3 bases at V and 0 bases at J, with 8 bases between the two ends. CDR1 is KGHDR, CDR2 SFDVKD, per germline. Written as DNA, the CDR3 is TGTGCCACCAGTGATGCTAGGGGCTCCTACAATGAGCAGTTCTTC. It translates to CATSDARGSYNEQFF.

The rearrangement uses TRBV28 and TRBJ2-7; TRBD2 aligns across 9 bases. V lost 5 bases and J lost 3; bases outside the gene matches: 8. There are 15 residues in the CDR3. CDR1 MDHEN and CDR2 SYDVKM come from the germline V gene. Here the CDR3 DNA reads TGTGCCAGCAGTGTCTCTTTAGCGGGGGTCTACGAGCAGTACTTC. Translating it yields CASSVSLAGVYEQYF.

The chain is built from TRBV6-2 or TRBV6-3 and TRBJ2-5; the match to TRBD2 covers 8 bases. Germline CDR1 is MNHEY and CDR2 is SVGEGT. The CDR3 totals 16 residues. V shed 2 bases, J shed 4 bases, and the junction held 9 bases outside the gene matches. CDR3 sequence reads: CASSYPRGAGVETQYF. The DNA for the CDR3 is TGTGCCAGCAGTTACCCCCGGGGAGCGGGAGTAGAGACCCAGTACTTC.

The CDR3 DNA sequence: TGCAGTGCTCCAATTGACAGTGAAGCTTTCTTT. This sequence encodes CSAPIDSEAFF. The chain carries TRBV20-1 and TRBJ1-1; perhaps TRBD1 as D (5 bases). The V end lost 5 bases, the J end lost 7 bases, and 11 bases lay between the germline ends. The CDR3 has 11 residues. Germline CDR1 DFQATT, CDR2 SNEGSKA (reference sequence).

This clone was counted a single time. This chain uses TRBV30 with TRBJ2-3; maybe TRBD1 (6 bases). This CDR3 is 13 amino acids long. Trimming cost V 2 bases and J 6 bases, with 12 bases left between them. Germline CDR1 and CDR2: GTSNPN and SVGIG (reference sequence). As DNA, the CDR3 is TGTGCCTGGAGTCCCCCTGGGGGCGATACGCAGTATTTT. This encodes CAWSPPGGDTQYF.

The sample holds a few counts of this clone. The chain uses TRBV6-1 and TRBJ2-7; 10 bases align to TRBD1. The CDR3 has 16 residues. V was clipped by 2 bases and J by 0 bases; unmatched bases: 4. Germline values: CDR1 MNHNS, CDR2 SASEGT. DNA for the CDR3: TGTGCCAGCAGTGAACCGGGACAGGGGAGCTCCTACGAGCAGTACTTC. The encoded protein is CASSEPGQGSSYEQYF.

The V gene is TRBV7-9, the J gene TRBJ2-5; D is perhaps TRBD1 (6 bases). Per germline, CDR1 SEHNR and CDR2 FQNEAQ (reference sequence). The CDR3 covers 15 residues. V shed 0 bases and J shed 5 bases, with 13 bases lying between them. CDR3 region: CASSLAGTSGETQYF. CDR3 nucleotides: TGTGCCAGCAGCTTAGCCGGGACAAGTGGGGAGACCCAGTACTTC.

V usage is TRBV6-5 and J usage is TRBJ1-6; 10 bases are a match to TRBD1. The CDR3 spans 15 residues. V trimming: 6 bases; J trimming: 9 bases; junction bases outside the gene matches: 8. Per the germline V gene, CDR1 is MNHEY and CDR2 is SVGAGI. CDR3 DNA sequence: TGTGCCAGCAGGCGACAGGGGGCGCAGAGTTCACCCCTCCACTTT. As protein: CASRRQGAQSSPLHF.

The J gene is TRBJ1-1, the V gene TRBV15, with a weak D call TRBD1 (5 bases). The length of the CDR3 is 14 residues. CDR1 is LNHNV and CDR2 is YYDKDF in the germline V gene (reference sequence). The V gene lost 3 bases and the J gene lost 5 bases, with 13 bases spanning the gap. The CDR3 DNA is TGTGCCACCAGCAGTTTGACAGATCGAACTGAAGCTTTCTTT. Its translation: CATSSLTDRTEAFF. Full variable domain (rest looked up from reference TRBV15 and TRBJ1-1): DAMVIQNPRYQVTQFGKPVTLSCSQTLNHNVMYWYQQKSSQAPKLLFHYYDKDFNNEADTPDNFQSRRPNTSFCFLDIRSPGLGDTAMYLCATSSLTDRTEAFFGQGTRLTVV.

The chain couples TRBV15 to TRBJ2-3, with D maybe TRBD2 (5 bases). From germline, CDR1 is LNHNV and CDR2 YYDKDF (reference sequence). There are 18 residues in the CDR3. With 4 bases removed from V and 0 bases from J, the gap between germline ends came to 20 bases. The CDR3 here is CATSNPKVASSSTDTQYF. CDR3 coding DNA: TGTGCCACCAGCAATCCCAAAGTCGCTAGCTCTAGCACAGATACGCAGTATTTT.

V gene TRBV5-4 combines with J gene TRBJ2-1; D may be TRBD2 (5 bases). V gave up 3 bases and J gave up 10 bases, with 14 bases separating them. Per germline, CDR1 SGHNT and CDR2 YYREEE (reference sequence). This CDR3 contains 13 residues. CDR3 region: CASSSDPGSEQFF. The CDR3 DNA sequence: TGTGCCAGCAGCTCAGACCCGGGATCAGAGCAGTTCTTC. Based on the CDR3 plus reference TRBV5-4 and TRBJ2-1, the full variable domain is ETGVTQSPTHLIKTRGQQVTLRCSSQSGHNTVSWYQQALGQGPQFIFQYYREEENGRGNFPPRFSGLQFPNYSSELNVNALELDDSALYLCASSSDPGSEQFFGPGTRLTVL.

The chain joins TRBV11-3 to TRBJ1-2; a weak D match, TRBD1 (5 bases). This CDR3 contains 13 residues. Germline V gives CDR1 SGHNT, CDR2 YENEEA. The ends were cut back, 0 bases at V and 6 bases at J, with 8 bases in the middle. CDR3 in DNA: TGTGCCAGCAGCTTAGATTTCAGGGATGGCTACACCTTC. It translates to CASSLDFRDGYTF. Drawing the rest from reference TRBV11-3 and TRBJ1-2, the complete variable domain is EAGVVQSPRYKIIEKKQPVAFWCNPISGHNTLYWYLQNLGQGPELLIRYENEEAVDDSQLPKDRFSAERLKGVDSTLKIQPAELGDSAVYLCASSLDFRDGYTFGSGTRLTVV.

This clone was detected a few times. This chain links TRBV4-1 with TRBJ1-5; D gene ambiguous. The CDR3 runs 15 residues. V was trimmed by 0 bases and J by 3 bases, leaving 9 bases between them. In germline, CDR1 is MGHRA, CDR2 YSYEKL. The CDR3, as DNA: TGCGCCAGCAGCCAAGAAGTCGGGATCAATCAGCCCCAGCATTTT. Residues: CASSQEVGINQPQHF.